This T cell receptor beta chain comes out of a study of blood T cell repertoires in COVID-19. Study context: Both acute and convalescent COVID-19 samples were obtained from the United States, Italy and Spain. PBMCs, B-cell-depleted T cells, or T cells were the source of the cDNA or gDNA that made up the material.

Per the original methods: Reference gene primer amplification gave estimated nucleated cell counts. Sequencing used immunoSEQ multiplex PCR; TCRdb keeps in-frame clones, though not all of them. That table furnishes V, J and clone size, whereas the DNA furnished D and trimming. The sample shows under 55,000 clones, about nine tenths of them seen only once. The germline gives CDR1 DFQATT, CDR2 SNEGSKA (reference sequence). CDR3 length: 13 amino acids. V was trimmed by 3 bases and J by 2 bases, leaving 8 bases between them. The sample consisted of peripheral blood. The chain uses TRBV20-1 and TRBJ1-5, with D possibly being TRBD1 (5 bases). This clonotype was sampled from a woman of 80 years or more with active COVID-19. Here the CDR3 reads CSASWGGNQPQHF. The CDR3 DNA follows: TGCAGTGCTAGTTGGGGGGGCAATCAGCCCCAGCATTTT.